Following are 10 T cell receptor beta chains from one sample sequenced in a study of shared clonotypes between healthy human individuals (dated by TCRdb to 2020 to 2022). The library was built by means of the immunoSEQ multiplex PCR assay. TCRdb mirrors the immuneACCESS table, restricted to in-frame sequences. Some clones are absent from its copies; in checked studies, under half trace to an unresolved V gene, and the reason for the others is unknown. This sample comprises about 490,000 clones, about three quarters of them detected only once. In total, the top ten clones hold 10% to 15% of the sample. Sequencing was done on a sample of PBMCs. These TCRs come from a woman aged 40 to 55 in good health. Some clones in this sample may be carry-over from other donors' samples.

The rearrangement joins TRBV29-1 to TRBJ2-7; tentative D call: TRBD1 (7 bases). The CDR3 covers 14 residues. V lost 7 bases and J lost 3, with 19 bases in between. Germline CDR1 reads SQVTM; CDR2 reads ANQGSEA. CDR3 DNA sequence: TGCAGCGGGCAAACTGGCAGGGGGGACTACGAGCAGTACTTC. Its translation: CSGQTGRGDYEQYF.

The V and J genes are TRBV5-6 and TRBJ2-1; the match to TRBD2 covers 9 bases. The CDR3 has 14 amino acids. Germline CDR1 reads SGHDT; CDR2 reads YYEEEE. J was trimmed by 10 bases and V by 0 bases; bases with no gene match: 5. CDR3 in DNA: TGTGCCAGCAGCTTGGTTGGTAGCGGGAGAGAGCAGTTCTTC. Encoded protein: CASSLVGSGREQFF.

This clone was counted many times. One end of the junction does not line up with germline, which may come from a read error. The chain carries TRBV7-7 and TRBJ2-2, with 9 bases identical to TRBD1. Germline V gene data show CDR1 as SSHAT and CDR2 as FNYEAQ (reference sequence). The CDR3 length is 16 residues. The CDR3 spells CASSRTGGDGAGELFF. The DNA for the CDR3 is TGTGCTAGCAGCCGCACAGGGGGCGATGGTGCCGGGGAGCTGTTTTTT.

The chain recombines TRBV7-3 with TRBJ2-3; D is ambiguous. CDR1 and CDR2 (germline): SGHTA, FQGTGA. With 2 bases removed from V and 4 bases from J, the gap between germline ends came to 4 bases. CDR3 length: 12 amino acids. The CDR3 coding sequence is TGTGCCAGCAGCTTAGCCCCAGATACGCAGTATTTT. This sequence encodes CASSLAPDTQYF. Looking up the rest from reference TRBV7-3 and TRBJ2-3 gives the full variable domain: GAGVSQTPSNKVTEKGKYVELRCDPISGHTALYWYRQSLGQGPEFLIYFQGTGAADDSGLPNDRFFAVRPEGSVSTLKIQRTERGDSAVYLCASSLAPDTQYFGPGTRLTVL.

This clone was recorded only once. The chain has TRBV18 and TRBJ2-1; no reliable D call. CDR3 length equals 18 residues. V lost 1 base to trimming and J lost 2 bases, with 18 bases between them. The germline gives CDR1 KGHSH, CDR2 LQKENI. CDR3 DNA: TGTGCCAGCTCACCACGTCCAATCGGGCAGGCAGCCTACAATGAGCAGTTCTTC. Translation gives CASSPRPIGQAAYNEQFF.

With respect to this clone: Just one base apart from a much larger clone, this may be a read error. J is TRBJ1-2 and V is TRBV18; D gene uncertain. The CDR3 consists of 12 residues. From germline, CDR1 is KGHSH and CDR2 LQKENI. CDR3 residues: CAGSTSAESYTF. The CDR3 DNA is TGTGCCGGCTCAACCAGCGCGGAAAGCTACACCTTC.

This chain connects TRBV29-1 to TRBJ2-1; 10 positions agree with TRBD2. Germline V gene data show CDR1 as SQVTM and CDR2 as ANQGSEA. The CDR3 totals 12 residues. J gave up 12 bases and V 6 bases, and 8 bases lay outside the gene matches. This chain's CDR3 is CSVEVSGRTQFF. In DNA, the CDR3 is TGCAGCGTGGAGGTTAGCGGGAGGACGCAGTTCTTC.

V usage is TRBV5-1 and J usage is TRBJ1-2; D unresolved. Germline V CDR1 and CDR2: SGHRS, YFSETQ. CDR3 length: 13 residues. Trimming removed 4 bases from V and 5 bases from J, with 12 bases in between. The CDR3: CASSPSAGYGYTF. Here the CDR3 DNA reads TGCGCCAGCAGCCCATCTGCGGGATATGGCTACACCTTC. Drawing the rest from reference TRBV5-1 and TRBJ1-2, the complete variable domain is KAGVTQTPRYLIKTRGQQVTLSCSPISGHRSVSWYQQTPGQGLQFLFEYFSETQRNKGNFPGRFSGRQFSNSRSEMNVSTLELGDSALYLCASSPSAGYGYTFGSGTRLTVV.

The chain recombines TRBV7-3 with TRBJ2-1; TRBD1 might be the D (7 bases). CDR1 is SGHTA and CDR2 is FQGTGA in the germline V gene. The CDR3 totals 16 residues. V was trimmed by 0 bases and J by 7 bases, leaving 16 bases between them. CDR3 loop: CASSLTGGQRWNEQFF. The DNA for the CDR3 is TGTGCCAGCAGCTTAACGGGGGGACAGCGGTGGAATGAGCAGTTCTTC.

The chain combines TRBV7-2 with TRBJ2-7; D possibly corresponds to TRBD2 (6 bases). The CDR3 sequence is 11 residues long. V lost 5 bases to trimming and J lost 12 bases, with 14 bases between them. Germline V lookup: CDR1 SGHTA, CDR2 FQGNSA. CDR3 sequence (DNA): TGTGCCAGCAGCGTAGGCGGGAAAGGGTACTTC. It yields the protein CASSVGGKGYF.